Reported below is one T cell receptor beta chain. Profiled with immunoSEQ multiplex PCR; TCRdb holds only in-frame clones, not every one. In the table there are a few hundred thousand clones, 85% of which are singletons. The sample is drawn from a study of blood T cell repertoires in COVID-19. This CDR3 has 15 residues. The J segment lost 6 bases and the V segment lost 7 bases, leaving 10 bases of the junction unmatched. Germline V lookup: CDR1 MDHEN, CDR2 SYDVKM. This TCR was sampled from a woman aged 18 to 35 with acute or convalescent COVID-19. The sequenced sample was peripheral blood. This chain uses TRBV28 with TRBJ2-1, with 9 bases that match TRBD1. In DNA, the CDR3 is TGTGCCAGCACCATAGGACAGGGGCGCACCAATGAGCAGTTCTTC. Translated: CASTIGQGRTNEQFF.